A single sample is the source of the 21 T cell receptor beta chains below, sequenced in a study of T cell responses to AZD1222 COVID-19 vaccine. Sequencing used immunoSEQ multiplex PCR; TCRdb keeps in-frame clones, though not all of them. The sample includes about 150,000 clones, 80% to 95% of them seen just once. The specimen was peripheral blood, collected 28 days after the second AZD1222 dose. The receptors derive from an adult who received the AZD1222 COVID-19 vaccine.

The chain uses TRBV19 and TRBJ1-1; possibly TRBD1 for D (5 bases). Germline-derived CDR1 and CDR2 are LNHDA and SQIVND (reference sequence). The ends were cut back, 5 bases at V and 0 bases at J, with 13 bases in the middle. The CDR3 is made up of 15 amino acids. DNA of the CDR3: TGTGCCAGTAGTTCCCAAACAGGTATGAACACTGAAGCTTTCTTT. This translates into CASSSQTGMNTEAFF.

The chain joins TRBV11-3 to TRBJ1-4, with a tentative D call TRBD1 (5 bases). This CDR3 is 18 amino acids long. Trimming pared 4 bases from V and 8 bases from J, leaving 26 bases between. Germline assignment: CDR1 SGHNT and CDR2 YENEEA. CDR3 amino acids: CASSYNGRVRSPNEKLFF. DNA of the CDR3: TGTGCCAGCAGCTATAATGGCAGGGTCAGAAGTCCCAACGAAAAACTGTTTTTT.

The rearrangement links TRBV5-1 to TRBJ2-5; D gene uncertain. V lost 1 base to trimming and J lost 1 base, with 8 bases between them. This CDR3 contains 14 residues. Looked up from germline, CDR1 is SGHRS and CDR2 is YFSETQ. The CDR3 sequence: CASSLRASQETQYF. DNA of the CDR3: TGCGCCAGCAGCTTGAGGGCCTCCCAAGAGACCCAGTACTTC.

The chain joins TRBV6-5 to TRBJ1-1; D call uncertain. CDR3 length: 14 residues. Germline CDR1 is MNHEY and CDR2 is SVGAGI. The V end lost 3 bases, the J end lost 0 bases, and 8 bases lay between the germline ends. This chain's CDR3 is CASSYSPMNTEAFF. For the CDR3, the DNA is TGTGCCAGCAGTTATTCACCGATGAACACTGAAGCTTTCTTT.

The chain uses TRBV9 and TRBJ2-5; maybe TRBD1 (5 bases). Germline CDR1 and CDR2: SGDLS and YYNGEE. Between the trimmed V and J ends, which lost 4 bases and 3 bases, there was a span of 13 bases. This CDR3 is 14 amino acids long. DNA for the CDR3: TGTGCCAGCAGCCCAGGGTTGATGAAAGAGACCCAGTACTTC. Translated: CASSPGLMKETQYF.

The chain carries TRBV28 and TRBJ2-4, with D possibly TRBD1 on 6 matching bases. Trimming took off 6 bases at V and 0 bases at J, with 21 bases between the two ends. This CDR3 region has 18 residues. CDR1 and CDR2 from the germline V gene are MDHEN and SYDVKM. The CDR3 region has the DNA TGTGCCAGCAGCCCATTTCAATACAGGGATGGAGCCAAAAACATTCAGTACTTC. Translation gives CASSPFQYRDGAKNIQYF.

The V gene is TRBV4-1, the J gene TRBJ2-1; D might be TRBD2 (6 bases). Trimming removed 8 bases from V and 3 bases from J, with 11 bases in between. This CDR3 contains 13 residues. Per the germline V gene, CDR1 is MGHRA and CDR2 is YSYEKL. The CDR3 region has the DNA TGCGCCAGCCTGGGCGGGAACTACAATGAGCAGTTCTTC. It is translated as CASLGGNYNEQFF.

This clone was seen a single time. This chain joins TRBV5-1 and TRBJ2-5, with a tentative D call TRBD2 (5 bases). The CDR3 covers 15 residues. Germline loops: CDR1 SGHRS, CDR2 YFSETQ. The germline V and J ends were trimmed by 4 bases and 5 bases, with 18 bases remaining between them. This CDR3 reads CASSLLGTSEETQYF. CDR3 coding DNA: TGCGCCAGCAGCCTATTGGGAACTAGTGAGGAGACCCAGTACTTC.

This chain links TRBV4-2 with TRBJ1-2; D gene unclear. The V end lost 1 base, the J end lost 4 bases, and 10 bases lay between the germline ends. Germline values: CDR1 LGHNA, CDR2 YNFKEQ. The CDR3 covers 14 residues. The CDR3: CASSQATTSYGYTF. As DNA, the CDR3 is TGTGCCAGCAGCCAAGCGACTACGAGCTATGGCTACACCTTC.

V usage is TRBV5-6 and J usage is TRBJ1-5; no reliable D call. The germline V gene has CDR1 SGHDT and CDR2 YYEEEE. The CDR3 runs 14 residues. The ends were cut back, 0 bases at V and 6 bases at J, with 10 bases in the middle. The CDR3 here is CASSLAARGQPQHF. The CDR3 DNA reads TGTGCCAGCAGCTTGGCGGCCAGAGGTCAGCCCCAGCATTTT.

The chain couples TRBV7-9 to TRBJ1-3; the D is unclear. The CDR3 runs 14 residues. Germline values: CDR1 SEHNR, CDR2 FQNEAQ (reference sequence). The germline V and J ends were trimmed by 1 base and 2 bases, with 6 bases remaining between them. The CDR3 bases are TGTGCCAGCAGCTTAGGAGATCCTGGAAACACCATATATTTT. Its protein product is CASSLGDPGNTIYF.

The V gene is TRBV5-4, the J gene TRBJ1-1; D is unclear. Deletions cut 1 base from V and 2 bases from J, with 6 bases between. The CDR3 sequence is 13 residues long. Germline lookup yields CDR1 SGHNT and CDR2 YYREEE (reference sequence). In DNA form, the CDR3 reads TGTGCCAGCAGCTTGAGATCAAACACTGAAGCTTTCTTT. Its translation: CASSLRSNTEAFF.

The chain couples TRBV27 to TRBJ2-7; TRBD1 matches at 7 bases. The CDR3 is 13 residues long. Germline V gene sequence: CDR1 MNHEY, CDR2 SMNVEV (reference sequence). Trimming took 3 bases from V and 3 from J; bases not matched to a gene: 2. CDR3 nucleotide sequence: TGTGCCAGCAGTTTGGGACAGCTCTACGAGCAGTACTTC. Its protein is CASSLGQLYEQYF.

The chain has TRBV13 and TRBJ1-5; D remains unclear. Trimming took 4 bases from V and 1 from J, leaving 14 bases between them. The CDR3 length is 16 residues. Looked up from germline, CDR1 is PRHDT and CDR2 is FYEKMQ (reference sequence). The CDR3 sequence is CASSSRTWGSNQPQHF. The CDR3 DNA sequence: TGTGCCAGCAGCTCCCGGACCTGGGGAAGCAATCAGCCCCAGCATTTT.

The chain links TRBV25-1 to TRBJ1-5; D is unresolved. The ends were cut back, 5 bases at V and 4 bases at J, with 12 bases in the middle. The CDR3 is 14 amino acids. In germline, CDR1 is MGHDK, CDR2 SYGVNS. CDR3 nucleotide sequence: TGTGCCAGCAGTTCCTTAGGGCGGAATCAGCCCCAGCATTTT. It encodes CASSSLGRNQPQHF.

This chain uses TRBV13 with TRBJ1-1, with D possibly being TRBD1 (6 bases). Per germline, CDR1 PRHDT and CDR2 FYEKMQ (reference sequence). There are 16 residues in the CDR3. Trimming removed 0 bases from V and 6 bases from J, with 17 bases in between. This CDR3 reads CASSLGLRRGSSEAFF. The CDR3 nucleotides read TGTGCCAGCAGCTTAGGCCTGAGGAGGGGGAGCTCTGAAGCTTTCTTT. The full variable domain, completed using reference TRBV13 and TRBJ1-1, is AAGVIQSPRHLIKEKRETATLKCYPIPRHDTVYWYQQGPGQDPQFLISFYEKMQSDKGSIPDRFSAQQFSDYHSELNMSSLELGDSALYFCASSLGLRRGSSEAFFGQGTRLTVV.

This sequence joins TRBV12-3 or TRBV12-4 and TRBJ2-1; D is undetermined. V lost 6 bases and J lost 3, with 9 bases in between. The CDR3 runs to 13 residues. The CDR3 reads CASSSSNYNEQFF. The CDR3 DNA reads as TGTGCCAGCAGCTCGTCTAACTACAATGAGCAGTTCTTC.

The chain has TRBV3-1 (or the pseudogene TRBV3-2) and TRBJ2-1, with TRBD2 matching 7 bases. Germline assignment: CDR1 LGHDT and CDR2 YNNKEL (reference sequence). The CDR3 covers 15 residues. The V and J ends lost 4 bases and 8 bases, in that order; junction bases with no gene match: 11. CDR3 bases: TGTGCCAGCAGCCTCCTCCGGACTAGAGGAGATGAGCAGTTCTTC. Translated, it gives CASSLLRTRGDEQFF.

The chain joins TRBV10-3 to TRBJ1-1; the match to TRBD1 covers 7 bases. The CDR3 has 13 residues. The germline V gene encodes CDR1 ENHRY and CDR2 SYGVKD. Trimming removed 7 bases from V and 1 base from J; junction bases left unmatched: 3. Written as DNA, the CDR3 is TGTGCCATCACCACAGGGGCGAACACTGAAGCTTTCTTT. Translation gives CAITTGANTEAFF.

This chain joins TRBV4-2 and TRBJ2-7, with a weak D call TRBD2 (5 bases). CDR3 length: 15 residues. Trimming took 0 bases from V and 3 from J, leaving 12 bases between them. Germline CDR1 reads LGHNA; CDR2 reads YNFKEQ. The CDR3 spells CASSQDWDSDYEQYF. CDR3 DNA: TGTGCCAGCAGCCAAGATTGGGATAGCGACTACGAGCAGTACTTC.

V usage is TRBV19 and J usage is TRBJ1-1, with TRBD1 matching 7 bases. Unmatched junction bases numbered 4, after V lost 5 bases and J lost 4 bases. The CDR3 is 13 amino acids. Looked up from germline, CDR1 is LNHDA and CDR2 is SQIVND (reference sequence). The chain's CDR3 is CASSAQGGTEAFF. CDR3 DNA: TGTGCCAGTAGTGCCCAGGGGGGCACTGAAGCTTTCTTT.